Following are 28 T cell receptor beta chains from one sample sequenced in a study of early stage breast cancer tumors. The method was immunoSEQ multiplex PCR; TCRdb's version includes in-frame clones alone and lacks a portion of them. The data contain under 75,000 clones, 70% to 80% of them singletons. The sequenced sample consisted of blood. The receptors shown here come from a person in their twenties or thirties with breast cancer.

This chain uses TRBV12-5 with TRBJ2-1, with no clear D. CDR1 LGHNT and CDR2 FRNRAP come from the germline V gene. The CDR3 is 14 residues long. V gave up 6 bases and J gave up 5 bases, with 14 bases separating them. The CDR3 nucleotides are TGTGCTAGTGGCCCCCCCCAGGTTGACAATGAGCAGTTCTTC. Translation gives CASGPPQVDNEQFF. The complete variable domain, with remaining parts taken from reference TRBV12-5 and TRBJ2-1, reads DARVTQTPRHKVTEMGQEVTMRCQPILGHNTVFWYRQTMMQGLELLAYFRNRAPLDDSGMPKDRFSAEMPDATLATLKIQPSEPRDSAVYFCASGPPQVDNEQFFGPGTRLTVL.

The V gene is TRBV25-1, the J gene TRBJ2-3; 11 bases map to TRBD2. Trimming removed 6 bases from V and 4 bases from J; junction bases left unmatched: 6. Germline V gene sequence: CDR1 MGHDK, CDR2 SYGVNS. The CDR3 has 15 amino acids. The CDR3 is CASSALAGDADTQYF. The CDR3 DNA reads as TGTGCCAGCAGCGCACTAGCGGGAGACGCAGATACGCAGTATTTT.

The chain combines TRBV10-3 with TRBJ1-4, with a tentative D call TRBD1 (5 bases). CDR3 size: 12 residues. With 10 bases removed from V and 4 bases from J, the gap between germline ends came to 10 bases. Looked up from germline, CDR1 is ENHRY and CDR2 is SYGVKD. The CDR3 here is CATRGGNEKLFF. CDR3 nucleotides: TGTGCCACGAGGGGAGGTAATGAAAAACTGTTTTTT.

The genes are TRBV11-2 and TRBJ2-5; no firm D call. Germline V gene lookup returns CDR1 SGHAT and CDR2 FQNNGV. The CDR3 has 11 residues. V was shortened by 6 bases and J by 5 bases, with 7 bases between the two germline ends. For the CDR3, the DNA is TGTGCCAGCAGTCCTGCGGAGACCCAGTACTTC. It is translated as CASSPAETQYF.

The rearrangement uses TRBV27 and TRBJ1-2; D may be TRBD1 (5 bases). Germline loops: CDR1 MNHEY, CDR2 SMNVEV (reference sequence). The germline V and J ends were trimmed by 5 bases and 7 bases, with 17 bases remaining between them. The length of the CDR3 is 14 residues. CDR3 region: CASSPRGLFSGYTF. The CDR3, as DNA: TGTGCCAGCAGTCCCCGGGGACTCTTCTCTGGCTACACCTTC.

The chain has TRBV6-1 and TRBJ2-1, with TRBD1 matching 9 bases. Germline trimming cut 5 bases from V and 6 bases from J; bases unmatched to any gene: 5. Per germline, CDR1 MNHNS and CDR2 SASEGT. The CDR3 covers 14 residues. The CDR3 loop reads CASSIRDRVNEQFF. DNA of the CDR3: TGTGCCAGCAGTATCCGGGACAGGGTCAATGAGCAGTTCTTC.

V usage is TRBV7-9 and J usage is TRBJ1-6, with TRBD1 as a possible D gene (5 bases). The germline V and J ends were trimmed by 5 bases and 4 bases, with 21 bases remaining between them. From germline, CDR1 is SEHNR and CDR2 FQNEAQ (reference sequence). The length of the CDR3 is 18 residues. CDR3 sequence: CASSLNGAGRLYNSPLHF. The CDR3 nucleotides are TGTGCCAGCAGCCTAAATGGCGCAGGGAGACTTTATAATTCACCCCTCCACTTT.

The chain is built from TRBV7-3 and TRBJ2-5, with 8 bases that match TRBD1. The V gene end was trimmed by 5 bases and the J gene end by 2 bases; junction bases not matched to a gene: 4. The V gene's germline CDR1 is SGHTA and CDR2 FQGTGA. This CDR3 has 14 residues. CDR3 amino acids: CASSPGTGQETQYF. DNA of the CDR3: TGTGCCAGCAGCCCGGGGACAGGTCAAGAGACCCAGTACTTC.

The chain employs TRBV18 and TRBJ2-5, with a tentative D call TRBD1 (6 bases). The CDR3 has 14 residues. Trimming removed 0 bases from V and 5 bases from J, with 10 bases in between. Germline lookup yields CDR1 KGHSH and CDR2 LQKENI. The CDR3 loop is CASSPPGASETQYF. The CDR3 coding sequence is TGTGCCAGCTCACCACCGGGGGCATCGGAGACCCAGTACTTC.

This clone was seen just once. The J gene is TRBJ1-1, the V gene TRBV30; a possible D gene is TRBD1 (5 bases). The germline V gene encodes CDR1 GTSNPN and CDR2 SVGIG (reference sequence). The V and J ends lost 0 bases and 4 bases respectively, with 12 bases between them. The CDR3 runs 14 residues. CDR3 nucleotides: TGTGCCTGGAGTGTAGGGCAGAGGGGCACTGAAGCTTTCTTT. This sequence encodes CAWSVGQRGTEAFF.

The rearrangement links TRBV9 to TRBJ1-2; no clear D gene. Germline-derived CDR1 and CDR2 are SGDLS and YYNGEE. The length of the CDR3 is 12 residues. Trimming removed 0 bases from V and 6 bases from J, with 6 bases in between. This CDR3 reads CASSVDTNGYTF. Here the CDR3 DNA reads TGTGCCAGCAGCGTAGACACGAATGGCTACACCTTC.

The chain recombines TRBV4-3 with TRBJ1-1; 7 nucleotides agree with TRBD1. Looked up from germline, CDR1 is LGHNA and CDR2 is YSLEER. Losses at the gene ends were 1 base for V and 2 bases for J; bases not matched to a gene: 10. There are 17 residues in the CDR3. For the CDR3, the DNA is TGCGCCAGCAGCCAAGCACAGGGGACGTTTGTAAACACTGAAGCTTTCTTT. Its translation is CASSQAQGTFVNTEAFF.

The chain couples TRBV10-2 to TRBJ2-7; 13 nucleotides match TRBD2. Germline V gene lookup returns CDR1 WSHSY and CDR2 SAAADI. CDR3 length: 15 residues. V was pared by 2 bases and J by 3 bases, with 1 base of the junction left unmatched. As DNA, the CDR3 is TGCGCCAGCAGTGAGGGACTAGCGGGAGTCTACGAGCAGTACTTC. Protein sequence: CASSEGLAGVYEQYF.

The chain employs TRBV11-2 and TRBJ2-7; D uncertain. The V end lost 1 base, the J end lost 2 bases, and 9 bases lay between the germline ends. The CDR3 covers 14 residues. CDR1 is SGHAT and CDR2 is FQNNGV in the germline V gene. CDR3 sequence: CASSLAPDAYEQYF. CDR3 bases: TGTGCCAGCAGCTTAGCCCCAGATGCCTACGAGCAGTACTTC.

This clone was seen more than once but under ten times. This sequence joins TRBV2 and TRBJ1-5; 8 nucleotides match TRBD1. V lost 6 bases and J lost 6; bases outside the gene matches: 4. The CDR3 extends over 13 amino acids. The V gene's germline CDR1 is SNHLY and CDR2 FYNNEI. The CDR3 sequence is CASRTGGSQPQHF. The DNA of the CDR3 is TGTGCCAGCAGAACAGGGGGGAGTCAGCCCCAGCATTTT.

Concerning this clone itself: Other DNA sequences in the same sample also yield this CDR3. The rearrangement uses TRBV5-1 and TRBJ2-7; the D is unclear. The germline CDR1 and CDR2 sequences are SGHRS and YFSETQ. V lost 2 bases to trimming and J lost 0 bases, with 6 bases between them. CDR3 length: 13 residues. CDR3 amino acids: CASSFTDSYEQYF. The CDR3 DNA follows: TGCGCCAGCAGCTTTACAGACTCCTACGAGCAGTACTTC.

The J gene is TRBJ2-7, the V gene TRBV18; 13 nucleotides match TRBD2. Germline-derived CDR1 and CDR2 are KGHSH and LQKENI. The CDR3 runs to 14 residues. V lost 6 bases, J lost 5 bases, and 4 bases stayed unmatched. This chain's CDR3 is CASSPGLAGNEQYF. CDR3 nucleotides: TGTGCCAGCTCCCCGGGACTAGCGGGGAACGAGCAGTACTTC.

This chain links TRBV5-6 with TRBJ1-1, with D possibly being TRBD1 (6 bases). With 2 bases removed from V and 6 bases from J, the gap between germline ends came to 17 bases. The CDR3 sequence is 15 residues long. Germline CDR1 SGHDT, CDR2 YYEEEE. The CDR3 protein is CASSFWGARSAEAFF. In nucleotides, the CDR3 is TGTGCCAGCAGCTTCTGGGGGGCGAGGAGCGCTGAAGCTTTCTTT. The full variable domain, in which reference TRBV5-6 and TRBJ1-1 provide the parts outside the CDR3, is DAGVTQSPTHLIKTRGQQVTLRCSPKSGHDTVSWYQQALGQGPQFIFQYYEEEERQRGNFPDRFSGHQFPNYSSELNVNALLLGDSALYLCASSFWGARSAEAFFGQGTRLTVV.

This clone appeared a few times. The J gene is TRBJ1-1, the V gene TRBV11-2; tentatively, D is TRBD1 (6 bases). V gave up 0 bases and J gave up 6 bases, with 11 bases separating them. Germline lookup yields CDR1 SGHAT and CDR2 FQNNGV. The CDR3 runs to 14 residues. The CDR3 loop reads CASSLEGAWAEAFF. In DNA form, the CDR3 reads TGTGCCAGCAGCTTAGAGGGGGCTTGGGCTGAAGCTTTCTTT.

This chain links TRBV6-1 with TRBJ2-1; TRBD1 matches 8 bases. Losses at the gene ends were 4 bases for V and 0 bases for J; bases not matched to a gene: 5. This CDR3 is 16 amino acids long. CDR1 and CDR2 (germline): MNHNS, SASEGT. Written as DNA, the CDR3 is TGTGCCAGCAGTGCCCAGGGGGCACTCTCCTACAATGAGCAGTTCTTC. It specifies CASSAQGALSYNEQFF.

As for this clone: Compared with germline, one end of the junction differs, possibly owing to a read error. This sequence joins TRBV14 and TRBJ1-1; 7 positions match TRBD1. The CDR3 has 17 residues. CDR1 and CDR2 (germline): SGHDN, FVKESK. CDR3 sequence: CASSKDDRARFNTEAFF. Here the CDR3 DNA reads TGTGCCAGCAGCAAAGACGACAGGGCGAGATTCAACACTGAAGCTTTCTTT. Drawing the rest from reference TRBV14 and TRBJ1-1, the complete variable domain is EAGVTQFPSHSVIEKGQTVTLRCDPISGHDNLYWYRRVMGKEIKFLLHFVKESKQDESGMPNNRFLAERTGGTYSTLKVQPAELEDSGVYFCASSKDDRARFNTEAFFGQGTRLTVV.

V and J are TRBV6-6 and TRBJ2-7; 9 bases agree with TRBD2. Germline V gene data show CDR1 as MNHNY and CDR2 as SVGAGI (reference sequence). V gave up 7 bases and J gave up 3 bases; unmatched junction bases: 7. The CDR3 runs 14 residues. Here the CDR3 DNA reads TGTGCCAGCACCTCCGGGACTAGCAGCTACGAGCAGTACTTC. This encodes CASTSGTSSYEQYF.

This chain uses TRBV4-1 with TRBJ2-3; D may be TRBD2 (5 bases). Per the germline V gene, CDR1 is MGHRA and CDR2 is YSYEKL. The CDR3 contains 17 residues. Trimming removed 3 bases from V and 3 bases from J, with 19 bases in between. The CDR3: CASSQIGRARGTDTQYF. CDR3 nucleotides: TGCGCCAGCAGCCAGATCGGTAGGGCAAGAGGGACAGATACGCAGTATTTT.

The chain uses TRBV15 and TRBJ1-1, with TRBD1 identical over 7 bases. This CDR3 is built from 14 residues. V dropped 3 bases and J dropped 6; count of bases not matched to a gene: 7. The germline gives CDR1 LNHNV, CDR2 YYDKDF (reference sequence). The CDR3 spells CATSSDRAYPEAFF. The CDR3 DNA sequence: TGTGCCACCAGCAGTGACAGGGCGTATCCTGAAGCTTTCTTT.

This sequence joins TRBV10-3 and TRBJ1-4, with 8 bases that match TRBD1. The germline gives CDR1 ENHRY, CDR2 SYGVKD. The CDR3 length is 15 residues. V lost 3 bases, J lost 5 bases, and 5 bases stayed unmatched. The CDR3: CAISERGQANEKLFF. CDR3 bases: TGTGCCATCAGTGAAAGGGGACAGGCGAATGAAAAACTGTTTTTT.

The chain couples TRBV30 to TRBJ2-2; TRBD2 aligns across 12 bases. CDR3 length: 18 amino acids. Germline assignment: CDR1 GTSNPN and CDR2 SVGIG (reference sequence). Losses at the gene ends were 1 base for V and 4 bases for J; bases not matched to a gene: 10. The DNA for the CDR3 is TGTGCCTGGAGTGGGCTAGCGGGAGGGCCAATGGGCACCGGGGAGCTGTTTTTT. This codes for CAWSGLAGGPMGTGELFF. Together with reference TRBV30 and TRBJ2-2, the CDR3 gives the full variable domain: SQTIHQWPATLVQPVGSPLSLECTVEGTSNPNLYWYRQAAGRGLQLLFYSVGIGQISSEVPQNLSASRPQDRQFILSSKKLLLSDSGFYLCAWSGLAGGPMGTGELFFGEGSRLTVL.

V is TRBV5-1 and J is TRBJ2-7; D is undetermined. Germline assignment: CDR1 SGHRS and CDR2 YFSETQ. V was cut by 2 bases and J by 3 bases, with 9 bases left in between. CDR3 length equals 13 residues. CDR3 sequence reads: CASSFQGNYEQYF. The CDR3 nucleotides read TGCGCCAGCAGCTTTCAAGGGAACTACGAGCAGTACTTC.

J is TRBJ1-1 and V is TRBV2; possible D gene TRBD1, 5 bases. Trimming removed 7 bases at V and 4 bases at J, with 13 bases between. This CDR3 is built from 13 residues. Germline CDR1 is SNHLY and CDR2 is FYNNEI. The CDR3 protein is CASKGTEGTEAFF. The CDR3 DNA sequence: TGTGCCAGCAAAGGGACGGAAGGCACTGAAGCTTTCTTT.